Below are 23 T cell receptor beta chains sequenced from a single sample in a study of CD8 T cells in ankylosing spondylitis. General observations from the study: Among TCR beta sequences, a motif of several highly homologous variants appeared characteristic of ankylosing spondylitis blood.

No antigen has been identified for these receptors. TCRdb redid the calling of the 5' RACE reads with MiXCR, one entry per CDR3 protein. The sample records under 550,000 distinct CDR3 sequences, 25% to 30% being singletons. Sequencing used blood, either unsorted or a sorted T cell fraction (not recorded which). The receptors shown here come from a male donor with ankylosing spondylitis.

The chain recombines TRBV11-2 with TRBJ2-3; D unresolved. V lost 4 bases and J lost 2, with 16 bases in between. This CDR3 has 16 residues. Germline-derived CDR1 and CDR2 are SGHAT and FQNNGV. This CDR3 is CASSSVIGSATDTQYF. As DNA, the CDR3 is TGTGCCAGCAGCTCAGTAATCGGATCGGCCACAGATACGCAGTATTTT.

This clonotype was counted between two and nine times. V usage is TRBV6-1 and J usage is TRBJ2-3, with 9 nucleotides matching TRBD2. The CDR3 is 13 amino acids. The germline V gene encodes CDR1 MNHNS and CDR2 SASEGT. The V segment lost 9 bases and the J segment 4 bases; nucleotides outside the gene matches: 5. CDR3 protein: CASLSGSADTQYF. DNA for the CDR3: TGTGCCAGTCTTAGCGGGAGCGCAGATACGCAGTATTTT.

The genes are TRBV5-1 and TRBJ2-3; 11 bases fit TRBD2. Germline CDR1 is SGHRS and CDR2 is YFSETQ. After removal of 3 bases from V and 6 bases from J, the junction contained 9 bases not matched to a gene. The CDR3 length is 16 residues. The CDR3 sequence is CASSSSLAGGPDTQYF. The CDR3 bases are TGCGCCAGCAGCTCCTCCCTAGCGGGAGGCCCCGATACGCAGTATTTT.

This clonotype has a count of ten or more. CDR3 region: CASSSGTYTDTQYF. For the CDR3, the DNA is TGCGCCAGCAGCTCCGGGACTTACACAGATACGCAGTATTTT. The rearrangement joins TRBV5-1 to TRBJ2-3; tentatively, D is TRBD2 (6 bases). The CDR3 is 14 residues long. Germline loops: CDR1 SGHRS, CDR2 YFSETQ. Trimming removed 3 bases from V and 2 bases from J, with 10 bases in between.

The chain carries TRBV6-1 and TRBJ2-7, with 7 bases identical to TRBD1. Germline CDR1 MNHNS, CDR2 SASEGT. With V trimmed by 6 bases and J by 3 bases, 2 bases remained unmatched. This CDR3 is 12 amino acids long. CDR3 loop: CASRRQGYEQYV. The CDR3 DNA is TGTGCCAGCAGGAGACAGGGCTACGAGCAGTACGTC.

The DNA of the CDR3 is TGTGCCAGCAGCCAAGGGGTAGGGCAGTTCTTC. The encoded protein is CASSQGVGQFF. This chain links TRBV3-1 with TRBJ2-1, with unresolved D. Trimming cost V 1 base and J 12 bases, with 7 bases left between them. Germline V lookup: CDR1 LGHDT, CDR2 YNNKEL (reference sequence). The CDR3 runs to 11 residues.

The chain links TRBV5-1 to TRBJ1-4; possibly TRBD1 for D (6 bases). The germline V gene encodes CDR1 SGHRS and CDR2 YFSETQ. The CDR3 is made up of 15 amino acids. Trimming left V 4 bases short and J 2 bases short, with 12 bases between. CDR3 residues: CASSLQTGTNEKLFF. The CDR3, as DNA: TGCGCCAGCAGCCTTCAAACAGGGACTAATGAAAAACTGTTTTTT.

V gene TRBV3-1 combines with J gene TRBJ2-7, with TRBD2 matching 13 bases. Germline V gene data show CDR1 as LGHDT and CDR2 as YNNKEL (reference sequence). There are 16 residues in the CDR3. J gave up 12 bases and V 3 bases, and 14 bases lay outside the gene matches. CDR3 in DNA: TGTGCCAGCAGCCACCCCCCAAAGACTAGCGGGGGGCTGGGGTACGTC. Residues: CASSHPPKTSGGLGYV.

This chain links TRBV5-1 with TRBJ1-4; maybe TRBD1 (5 bases). The CDR3 contains 14 residues. V was trimmed by 2 bases and J by 6 bases, leaving 11 bases between them. CDR1 is SGHRS and CDR2 is YFSETQ in the germline V gene. The CDR3 DNA reads TGCGCCAGCAGCTTTGAGGGGCGACATGAAAAACTGTTTTTT. Amino acids: CASSFEGRHEKLFF.

This clonotype was picked up a small number of times. The chain is built from TRBV5-1 and TRBJ2-5; D call uncertain. The CDR3 spans 14 residues. Trimming shortened V by 4 bases and J by 1 base, and 11 bases separated the two germline ends. From germline, CDR1 is SGHRS and CDR2 YFSETQ. Here the CDR3 reads CASSTGRSQETQYF. In DNA, the CDR3 is TGCGCCAGCAGCACCGGACGGAGCCAAGAGACCCAGTACTTC.

The sample holds a few counts of this clonotype. CDR3 coding DNA: TGTGCCAGCAGCTTAGGGACTAGCGGGATTCCTAACGAGCAGTACTTC. Encoded protein: CASSLGTSGIPNEQYF. This chain joins TRBV7-2 and TRBJ2-7, with 12 bases matching TRBD2. CDR3 length: 16 residues. The trim removed 1 base at V and 5 bases at J, leaving 6 bases unmatched. Germline V gene lookup returns CDR1 SGHTA and CDR2 FQGNSA.

This chain links TRBV7-8 with TRBJ1-1; D uncertain. Per germline, CDR1 SGHVS and CDR2 FQNEAQ. This CDR3 region has 13 residues. Deletions cut 6 bases from V and 0 bases from J, with 8 bases between. CDR3 DNA: TGTGCCAGCAGGAGGGTCCTGAACACTGAAGCTTTCTTT. Protein: CASRRVLNTEAFF.

The CDR3 DNA is TGTGCCAGCAGCTTAATATTCCAGGGTAGGGGCACAGATACGCAGTATTTT. Protein: CASSLIFQGRGTDTQYF. This chain links TRBV7-2 with TRBJ2-3; D is perhaps TRBD1 (5 bases). V lost 2 bases and J 1 base, leaving 16 bases between the germline ends. The germline V gene encodes CDR1 SGHTA and CDR2 FQGNSA. The CDR3 has 17 residues.

The chain employs TRBV5-1 and TRBJ1-1; D perhaps matches TRBD1 (6 bases). The germline V gene encodes CDR1 SGHRS and CDR2 YFSETQ. The V and J ends lost 0 bases and 2 bases respectively, with 11 bases between them. The CDR3 has 15 residues. CDR3: CASSLVPGANTEAFF. The CDR3 nucleotides read TGCGCCAGCAGCTTGGTTCCAGGGGCTAACACTGAAGCTTTCTTT.

In this sample, this clonotype turned up a few times. The rearrangement links TRBV10-3 to TRBJ2-5; 8 positions match TRBD1. Germline V gives CDR1 ENHRY, CDR2 SYGVKD. Trimming cost V 7 bases and J 4 bases; bases outside gene matches: 2. The length of the CDR3 is 12 residues. The CDR3 sequence is CAINGQGETQYF. CDR3 nucleotide sequence: TGTGCCATCAATGGACAGGGAGAGACCCAGTACTTC.

The J gene is TRBJ2-1, the V gene TRBV24-1; TRBD2 aligns across 14 bases. CDR1 and CDR2 (germline): KGHDR, SFDVKD. V gave up 9 bases and J gave up 1 base; unmatched junction bases: 10. The CDR3 consists of 18 residues. In nucleotides, the CDR3 is TGTGCCACCGGCGGGACTAGCGGGAGTGGGGGATCCTACAATGAGCAGTTCTTC. This gives the protein CATGGTSGSGGSYNEQFF.

In this sample, this clonotype turned up a few times. The chain employs TRBV10-3 and TRBJ1-1; tentative D call: TRBD1 (6 bases). Germline CDR1 is ENHRY and CDR2 is SYGVKD. The CDR3 sequence is 14 residues long. Trimming pared 6 bases from V and 3 bases from J, leaving 14 bases between. In nucleotides, the CDR3 is TGTGCCATCAGCTGGAAACAGGGCGACACTGAAGCTTTCTTT. As protein: CAISWKQGDTEAFF.

This clonotype was seen more than once but under ten times. The chain has TRBV5-1 and TRBJ2-3; 12 bases line up with TRBD2. J was trimmed by 0 bases and V by 4 bases; bases with no gene match: 3. The germline V gene has CDR1 SGHRS and CDR2 YFSETQ. This CDR3 has 16 amino acids. CDR3 sequence: CASSIGTSGSTDTQYF. Written as DNA, the CDR3 is TGCGCCAGCAGCATCGGGACTAGCGGGAGCACAGATACGCAGTATTTT. Full variable domain (rest looked up from reference TRBV5-1 and TRBJ2-3): KAGVTQTPRYLIKTRGQQVTLSCSPISGHRSVSWYQQTPGQGLQFLFEYFSETQRNKGNFPGRFSGRQFSNSRSEMNVSTLELGDSALYLCASSIGTSGSTDTQYFGPGTRLTVL.

In its sample, this clonotype was seen a few times. This sequence joins TRBV12-3 or TRBV12-4 and TRBJ2-5, with TRBD1 identical over 8 bases. Trimming removed 7 bases from V and 5 bases from J; junction bases left unmatched: 9. This CDR3 is 14 amino acids long. CDR3 sequence reads: CASTSAGGAETQYF. Written as DNA, the CDR3 is TGTGCCAGCACGTCGGCAGGGGGCGCGGAGACCCAGTACTTC.

The V and J genes are TRBV20-1 and TRBJ2-4, with D perhaps TRBD1 (5 bases). Germline assignment: CDR1 DFQATT and CDR2 SNEGSKA (reference sequence). The CDR3 length is 13 residues. The CDR3 coding sequence is TGCAGCCCAGGGATTGGAGCCAAAAACATTCAGTACTTC. It specifies CSPGIGAKNIQYF.

This clonotype was seen more than once but under ten times. The chain combines TRBV28 with TRBJ1-1; tentatively, D is TRBD1 (5 bases). The ends were cut back, 5 bases at V and 7 bases at J, with 11 bases in the middle. This CDR3 spans 12 amino acids. CDR1 and CDR2 (germline): MDHEN, SYDVKM. The CDR3 spells CASSPPGGEAFF. CDR3 coding DNA: TGTGCCAGCAGTCCCCCCGGGGGTGAAGCTTTCTTT.

The table lists this clonotype with a few counts. The chain recombines TRBV20-1 with TRBJ1-2; TRBD1 is a possible D gene (6 bases). The CDR3 has 16 residues. Trimming pared 4 bases from V and 4 bases from J, leaving 22 bases between. Germline values: CDR1 DFQATT, CDR2 SNEGSKA (reference sequence). The CDR3 sequence: CSATKPGGQPVYGYTF. The DNA for the CDR3 is TGCAGTGCTACTAAACCCGGGGGACAACCCGTCTATGGCTACACCTTC.

This clonotype showed up just a few times. The genes are TRBV7-2 and TRBJ1-1, with D possibly matching TRBD1 (5 bases). Germline CDR1 SGHTA, CDR2 FQGNSA. Trimming pared 0 bases from V and 5 bases from J, leaving 13 bases between. This CDR3 has 15 residues. The CDR3 coding sequence is TGTGCCAGCAGCTTAGCGCTGGGGGTGGGAACTGAAGCTTTCTTT. This codes for CASSLALGVGTEAFF.